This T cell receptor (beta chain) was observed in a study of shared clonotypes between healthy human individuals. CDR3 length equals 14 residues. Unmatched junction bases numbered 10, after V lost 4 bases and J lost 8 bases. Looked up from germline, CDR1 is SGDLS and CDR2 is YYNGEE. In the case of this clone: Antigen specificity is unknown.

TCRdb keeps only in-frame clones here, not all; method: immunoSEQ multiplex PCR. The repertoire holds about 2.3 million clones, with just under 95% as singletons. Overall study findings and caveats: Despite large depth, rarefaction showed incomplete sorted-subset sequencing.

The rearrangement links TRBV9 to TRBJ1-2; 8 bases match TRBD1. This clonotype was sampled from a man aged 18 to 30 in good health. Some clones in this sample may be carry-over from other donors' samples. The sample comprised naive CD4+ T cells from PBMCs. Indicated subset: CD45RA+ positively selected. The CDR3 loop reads CASSPRTGIDGYTF. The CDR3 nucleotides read TGTGCCAGCAGCCCCCGGACAGGGATCGACGGCTACACCTTC.